These 8 T cell receptor beta chains were all obtained from the same sample, sequenced in a study of CD8+CD57+ T cells in acquired aplastic anemia (dated by TCRdb to 2017 to 2018). The instrument given in TCRdb is Illumina HiSeq 2000. TCR beta VDJ combination and CDR3 sequence profiling used genomic DNA as the template. TCRdb ran its own pipeline on the public reads, namely fastp trimming at Q25 and MiXCR clone calling, and kept in-frame beta chains. Each entry merges the rows of one CDR3 protein and shows their most common DNA and genes. The sample profile shows 75,000 to 80,000 distinct CDR3 sequences; less than 85% of them were found once. Approximately 81% of the sample comes from the top ten. Flow cytometry had shown CD8+CD57+ cell expansion in the patients selected for sequencing. The specimen sequenced was sorted CD4+, CD8+, or CD8+CD57+ T cells (not recorded which) from PBMCs. The receptors derive from a human donor with aplastic anemia.

Concerning this clonotype: One end of the junction does not line up with germline, which may come from a read error. The rearrangement links TRBV19 to TRBJ1-5; the D is unclear. CDR3 length equals 14 residues. Germline CDR1 reads LNHDA; CDR2 reads SQIVND (reference sequence). CDR3 protein: CASTHGGSNQPRHF. CDR3 sequence (DNA): TGTGCCAGTACCCACGGTGGGAGCAATCAGCCCCGGCATTTT. Supplemented by reference TRBV19 and TRBJ1-5, the full variable domain reads DGGITQSPKYLFRKEGQNVTLSCEQNLNHDAMYWYRQDPGQGLRLIYYSQIVNDFQKGDIAEGYSVSREKKESFPLTVTSAQKNPTAFYLCASTHGGSNQPRHFGDGTRLSIL.

The V call is TRBV2, the J call TRBJ1-2, with 8 bases fitting TRBD1. The CDR3 runs to 12 residues. Germline V gives CDR1 SNHLY, CDR2 FYNNEI. V lost 6 bases and J lost 7; bases outside the gene matches: 4. The CDR3 loop reads CASRRTGTGYTF. The CDR3 region has the DNA TGTGCCAGCAGACGGACAGGGACTGGCTACACCTTC.

This clonotype was seen ten or more times. This chain joins TRBV5-1 and TRBJ2-5, with D perhaps assigned TRBD1 or TRBD2 (6 bases each). The CDR3 extends over 14 amino acids. The germline CDR1 and CDR2 sequences are SGHRS and YFSETQ. V dropped 7 bases and J dropped 1 base, with 14 bases sitting between them. CDR3 DNA sequence: TGCGCCAGCGTATTAGGGGGGATCCAAGAGACCCAGTACTTC. Encoded protein: CASVLGGIQETQYF.

The chain couples TRBV10-3 to TRBJ1-2; 9 nucleotides agree with TRBD1. Germline CDR1 reads ENHRY; CDR2 reads SYGVKD. CDR3 length: 12 amino acids. After removal of 4 bases from V and 6 bases from J, the junction contained 0 bases not matched to a gene. CDR3: CAISGQGDGYTF. CDR3 DNA sequence: TGTGCCATCAGTGGACAGGGGGATGGCTACACCTTC.

The rearrangement joins TRBV2 to TRBJ2-7; the match to TRBD2 covers 9 bases. The junction had 5 bases not matched to a gene; V was cut back by 0 bases and J by 2 bases. Germline lookup yields CDR1 SNHLY and CDR2 FYNNEI. The CDR3 has 16 amino acids. CDR3 in amino acids: CASSEATAGGPYEQYF. The CDR3 bases are TGTGCCAGCAGTGAAGCGACAGCGGGGGGACCCTACGAGCAGTACTTC. The full variable domain, completed using reference TRBV2 and TRBJ2-7, is EPEVTQTPSHQVTQMGQEVILRCVPISNHLYFYWYRQILGQKVEFLVSFYNNEISEKSEIFDDQFSVERPDGSNFTLKIRSTKLEDSAMYFCASSEATAGGPYEQYFGPGTRLTVT.

The J gene is TRBJ2-7, the V gene TRBV10-3, with a tentative D call TRBD2 (5 bases). There are 12 residues in the CDR3. Trimming took 4 bases from V and 6 from J, leaving 10 bases between them. Germline V gene data show CDR1 as ENHRY and CDR2 as SYGVKD. The CDR3 bases are TGTGCCATCAGTGGGACTTCTTTCGAGCAGTACTTC. It is translated as CAISGTSFEQYF.

CDR3 sequence reads: CASSLLGTRVETQYF. The DNA of the CDR3 is TGTGCCAGCAGCTTACTAGGGACTAGAGTTGAGACCCAGTACTTC. This sequence joins TRBV7-2 and TRBJ2-5; 8 nucleotides align to TRBD2. This CDR3 contains 15 residues. The J segment lost 5 bases and the V segment lost 2 bases, leaving 7 bases of the junction unmatched. Germline values: CDR1 SGHTA, CDR2 FQGNSA.

The chain couples TRBV20-1 to TRBJ1-1; D is uncertain. The V end lost 4 bases, the J end lost 2 bases, and 8 bases lay between the germline ends. The CDR3 is made up of 12 amino acids. CDR1 is DFQATT, CDR2 SNEGSKA, per germline (reference sequence). CDR3 nucleotide sequence: TGCAGTGCTAAGGAGGGTAACACTGAAGCTTTCTTT. Its translation: CSAKEGNTEAFF.